Shown below are 27 T cell receptor beta chains from a single sample sequenced in a study of blood T cells in healthy people across ages. Sample-barcoded 5' priming and a J-beta primer mix drove a second PCR of roughly 6 to 12 cycles. TCRdb reprocessed the 5' RACE reads with MiXCR, giving one entry per CDR3 protein. The sample lists about 1,800,000 distinct CDR3 sequences, roughly 27% occurring once. The sequenced material came from blood. The receptors originated from a woman in her twenties or thirties in good health.

This clonotype came up many times. This sequence joins TRBV20-1 and TRBJ2-5; D perhaps matches TRBD2 (6 bases). Trimming stripped 2 bases from V and 3 bases from J, with 16 bases between. Looked up from germline, CDR1 is DFQATT and CDR2 is SNEGSKA (reference sequence). This CDR3 is 15 amino acids long. Here the CDR3 DNA reads TGCAGTGCTAGACCCTCCGGGACTGTGGAAGAGACCCAGTACTTC. Amino acid sequence: CSARPSGTVEETQYF.

Note on this clonotype: A much larger clonotype is one base distant, so this may be a read error. The chain links TRBV29-1 to TRBJ2-1; D assignment may be TRBD1 or TRBD2 (6 bases each). CDR1 SQVTM and CDR2 ANQGSEA come from the germline V gene. Trimming removed 6 bases from V and 10 bases from J, with 13 bases in between. The CDR3 length is 11 residues. The CDR3 region has the DNA TGCAGCGTAGGAGGGGGATCGGAGCAGTTCTTC. It codes for CSVGGGSEQFF.

This clonotype has only a few counts. The chain is built from TRBV9 and TRBJ2-1; TRBD2 aligns across 9 bases. CDR3 length: 16 amino acids. The trim removed 0 bases at V and 4 bases at J, leaving 5 bases unmatched. Per the germline V gene, CDR1 is SGDLS and CDR2 is YYNGEE. The CDR3 spells CASSVAPSGVYNEQFF. The CDR3 nucleotides are TGTGCCAGCAGCGTAGCCCCTAGCGGGGTTTACAATGAGCAGTTCTTC.

This clonotype was counted many times. This chain connects TRBV3-1 to TRBJ2-7; 7 bases map to TRBD1. Trimming at V came to 3 bases and at J to 12 bases, leaving 14 bases not matched to a gene. CDR1 LGHDT and CDR2 YNNKEL come from the germline V gene (reference sequence). The CDR3 runs to 14 residues. The CDR3 here is CASSHTRQGWIMYF. The CDR3 nucleotides are TGTGCCAGCAGCCATACCCGACAGGGCTGGATAATGTACTTC.

Of note for this clonotype: A much larger clone is a single base away; this may be a read error. V usage is TRBV5-1 and J usage is TRBJ2-5; TRBD1 or TRBD2 may be the D gene (6 bases each). Germline V CDR1 and CDR2: SGHRS, YFSETQ. This CDR3 region has 12 residues. Trimming pared 4 bases from V and 11 bases from J, leaving 15 bases between. The CDR3 DNA sequence: TGCGCCAGCAGCGAAGTCGGGGGCGGGCAGTACTTC. Its translation: CASSEVGGGQYF.

This clonotype was recorded a few times. The J gene is TRBJ1-3, the V gene TRBV30; D gene unclear. CDR1 GTSNPN and CDR2 SVGIG come from the germline V gene (reference sequence). Trimming removed 0 bases at V and 4 bases at J, with 10 bases between. This CDR3 has 14 amino acids. The CDR3 DNA reads TGTGCCTGGAGTGTAAATCAGTGGGGAAACACCATATATTTT. Amino acid sequence: CAWSVNQWGNTIYF.

Remarks on this clonotype: A much larger clone is a single base away; this may be a read error. The chain links TRBV20-1 to TRBJ2-1, with D uncertain. The CDR3 runs 13 residues. V was clipped by 4 bases and J by 0 bases, with 7 bases between them. Germline-derived CDR1 and CDR2 are DFQATT and SNEGSKA (reference sequence). The CDR3 loop reads CSAIQSSYNEQFF. The CDR3 DNA reads TGCAGTGCTATCCAGAGCTCCTACAATGAGCAGTTCTTC.

This chain links TRBV2 with TRBJ2-5, with 7 bases fitting TRBD2. CDR3 length: 14 amino acids. The germline V gene has CDR1 SNHLY and CDR2 FYNNEI. J gave up 3 bases and V 11 bases, and 12 bases lay outside the gene matches. DNA for the CDR3: TGTGCCGCAAGCGTTAGGGGAGGGGAAGAGACCCAGTACTTC. This translates into CAASVRGGEETQYF.

The V call is TRBV28, the J call TRBJ1-4, with D perhaps matching TRBD1 (5 bases). V gave up 3 bases and J gave up 1 base, with 6 bases separating them. CDR1 is MDHEN and CDR2 is SYDVKM in the germline V gene. The CDR3 runs 14 residues. The CDR3 spells CASSFQGTNEKLFF. CDR3 DNA: TGTGCCAGCAGTTTTCAGGGAACTAATGAAAAACTGTTTTTT. The full variable domain, with the rest looked up from reference TRBV28 and TRBJ1-4, is DVKVTQSSRYLVKRTGEKVFLECVQDMDHENMFWYRQDPGLGLRLIYFSYDVKMKEKGDIPEGYSVSREKKERFSLILESASTNQTSMYLCASSFQGTNEKLFFGSGTQLSVL.

This clonotype appeared many times. V gene TRBV4-2 combines with J gene TRBJ2-3; perhaps TRBD1 as D (6 bases). Trimming left V 0 bases short and J 10 bases short, with 17 bases between. There are 15 residues in the CDR3. Germline V gives CDR1 LGHNA, CDR2 YNFKEQ. The CDR3 DNA sequence: TGTGCCAGCAGCCAAGAGGGGGCGTCAATCAATGCGCAGTATTTT. It yields the protein CASSQEGASINAQYF.

This clonotype was picked up many times. The chain uses TRBV5-1 and TRBJ2-5; the D gene could be TRBD1 or TRBD2 (5 bases each). The CDR3 consists of 14 residues. CDR1 is SGHRS and CDR2 is YFSETQ in the germline V gene. V lost 4 bases and J 4 bases, leaving 14 bases between the germline ends. CDR3 sequence (DNA): TGCGCCAGCAGCCTCGGTCGGGGCGGAGAGACCCAGTACTTC. Translated, it gives CASSLGRGGETQYF.

This clonotype was observed a handful of times. J is TRBJ1-2 and V is TRBV7-6, with TRBD1 matching over 8 bases. Germline V lookup: CDR1 SGHVS, CDR2 FNYEAQ. V gave up 0 bases and J gave up 3 bases; unmatched junction bases: 3. The CDR3 covers 15 residues. CDR3 coding DNA: TGTGCCAGCAGCTTAGCGGAGACAGGGGACTATGGCTACACCTTC. Translation gives CASSLAETGDYGYTF.

To note about this clonotype: This could be a read error, since a much larger clone is one nucleotide away. The DNA of the CDR3 is TGTGTCAGCAGTGAACGAAGGGGCGATGGCTACACCTTC. This gives the protein CVSSERRGDGYTF. V and J are TRBV25-1 and TRBJ1-2; possibly TRBD1 for D (5 bases). CDR3 size: 13 residues. Per germline, CDR1 MGHDK and CDR2 SYGVNS.

The V and J genes are TRBV12-3 or TRBV12-4 and TRBJ2-1; TRBD2 matches at 15 bases. The DNA end favors TRBJ2-7, so the J call may be wrong. The CDR3 runs 20 residues. CDR3 sequence reads: CASSYRGLAGGLSSYNEQYF. Here the CDR3 DNA reads TGTGCCAGCAGCTACCGGGGACTAGCGGGGGGCCTAAGCTCCTACAATGAGCAGTACTTC.

The chain links TRBV28 to TRBJ1-3; 8 bases agree with TRBD1. Germline values: CDR1 MDHEN, CDR2 SYDVKM. V shed 5 bases, J shed 2 bases, and the junction held 2 bases outside the gene matches. The CDR3 runs to 14 residues. CDR3 DNA sequence: TGTGCCAGCAGTGTGACAGGGGCTGGAAACACCATATATTTT. This translates into CASSVTGAGNTIYF.

This clonotype was detected only a few times. V gene TRBV29-1 combines with J gene TRBJ1-1; tentatively, D is TRBD1 (6 bases). V was cut by 7 bases and J by 3 bases, with 9 bases left in between. Germline lookup yields CDR1 SQVTM and CDR2 ANQGSEA. There are 11 residues in the CDR3. CDR3 loop: CSGNRDTEAFF. CDR3 coding DNA: TGCAGCGGCAACAGGGACACTGAAGCTTTCTTT. Full variable domain (missing parts from reference TRBV29-1 and TRBJ1-1): SAVISQKPSRDICQRGTSLTIQCQVDSQVTMMFWYRQQPGQSLTLIATANQGSEATYESGFVIDKFPISRPNLTFSTLTVSNMSPEDSSIYLCSGNRDTEAFFGQGTRLTVV.

This CDR3 is CASSPPWGPNIQYF. CDR3 nucleotide sequence: TGTGCCAGCTCACCACCGTGGGGGCCGAACATTCAGTACTTC. The chain is built from TRBV18 and TRBJ2-4, with a possible D match to TRBD1 (6 bases). V shed 0 bases and J shed 7 bases, with 10 bases lying between them. This CDR3 spans 14 amino acids. CDR1 KGHSH and CDR2 LQKENI come from the germline V gene.

The chain carries TRBV7-9 and TRBJ2-7, with no clear D. The CDR3 consists of 15 residues. The ends were cut back, 5 bases at V and 0 bases at J, with 14 bases in the middle. CDR1 is SEHNR and CDR2 is FQNEAQ in the germline V gene (reference sequence). CDR3 in amino acids: CASSASLSTSYEQYF. CDR3 coding DNA: TGTGCCAGCAGCGCCAGCTTAAGTACCTCCTACGAGCAGTACTTC.

The sample holds one count of this clonotype. This chain joins TRBV27 and TRBJ2-1, with D possibly matching TRBD1 (7 bases). V lost 5 bases and J 2 bases, leaving 22 bases between the germline ends. This CDR3 contains 18 residues. The germline CDR1 and CDR2 sequences are MNHEY and SMNVEV (reference sequence). The CDR3 nucleotides read TGTGCCAGCAGTCCTGGGACAGAAAGGGGGGTTACCTACAATGAGCAGTTCTTC. Residues: CASSPGTERGVTYNEQFF.

This clonotype came up a few times. This chain joins TRBV5-1 and TRBJ2-1; unclear D gene. The CDR3 totals 14 residues. CDR1 is SGHRS and CDR2 is YFSETQ in the germline V gene. V was shortened by 0 bases and J by 8 bases, with 12 bases between the two germline ends. CDR3 sequence (DNA): TGCGCCAGCAGCTTGGGGGTAGCATCGGATGAGCAGTTCTTC. Amino acids: CASSLGVASDEQFF.

J is TRBJ2-5 and V is TRBV7-9, with D hard to call. Trimming left V 5 bases short and J 4 bases short, with 17 bases between. The CDR3 runs to 15 residues. Per the germline V gene, CDR1 is SEHNR and CDR2 is FQNEAQ (reference sequence). The CDR3 bases are TGTGCCAGCAGCCTCAGCGAGACGAGAGTAGAGACCCAGTACTTC. Protein product: CASSLSETRVETQYF.

This sequence joins TRBV7-9 and TRBJ1-1; no clear D. Germline CDR1 and CDR2: SEHNR and FQNEAQ (reference sequence). Trimming shortened V by 5 bases and J by 2 bases, and 12 bases separated the two germline ends. The CDR3 spans 14 residues. The CDR3 here is CASSAFLGNTEAFF. The CDR3 DNA sequence: TGTGCCAGCAGCGCGTTTTTGGGAAACACTGAAGCTTTCTTT.

As regards this clonotype: Compared with germline, one end of the junction differs, possibly owing to a read error. The chain joins TRBV5-1 to TRBJ2-7; D gene ambiguous. The CDR3 is 14 amino acids. Germline CDR1 is SGHRS and CDR2 is YFSETQ. The CDR3 DNA reads as TGCGCCAGCAGCTTGGCACTGGGCTCCTACGAGCAGGACTTC. This codes for CASSLALGSYEQDF.

The rearrangement joins TRBV4-3 to TRBJ2-7; 9 nucleotides agree with TRBD1. V gave up 2 bases and J gave up 5 bases; unmatched junction bases: 10. Germline CDR1 reads LGHNA; CDR2 reads YSLEER. CDR3 size: 16 residues. The CDR3 protein is CASSQTTGTGWHEQYF. In nucleotides, the CDR3 is TGCGCCAGCAGCCAAACTACCGGGACAGGGTGGCACGAGCAGTACTTC.

The chain recombines TRBV6-1 with TRBJ1-2; D call uncertain. CDR3 length: 16 amino acids. Germline assignment: CDR1 MNHNS and CDR2 SASEGT. V was shortened by 0 bases and J by 4 bases, with 15 bases between the two germline ends. CDR3 DNA: TGTGCCAGCAGTGAAGCGATGGGTGCTGAGGCCTATGGCTACACCTTC. Translated: CASSEAMGAEAYGYTF.

The chain couples TRBV29-1 to TRBJ2-5, with a tentative D call TRBD2 (6 bases). Trimming removed 5 bases from V and 4 bases from J, with 14 bases in between. CDR3 length: 13 amino acids. Germline CDR1 and CDR2: SQVTM and ANQGSEA. DNA for the CDR3: TGCAGCGTTCTTACGGGGGTGGGAGAGACCCAGTACTTC. Its translation is CSVLTGVGETQYF.

The V and J genes are TRBV20-1 and TRBJ2-4; TRBD2 matches at 8 bases. The J call may be in error: the DNA end matches TRBJ2-5 better. CDR1 is DFQATT, CDR2 SNEGSKA, per germline (reference sequence). The CDR3 is made up of 14 amino acids. Written as DNA, the CDR3 is TGCAGTGCTGGGTGGCCAGCGGGAGAGGAGACCCAGTACTTC. Translated, it gives CSAGWPAGEETQYF.